The 23 T cell receptor beta chains below were found in one sample sequenced in a study of blood T cell repertoires in COVID-19. Using immunoSEQ multiplex PCR, the repertoire was profiled, and TCRdb retains in-frame clones only, with some absent. The repertoire has under 85,000 clones, roughly 86% of them found once; the top ten carry just over 20%. Sequences were obtained from peripheral blood. Every receptor here comes from a human donor in a cohort sampled during active COVID-19.

V and J are TRBV28 and TRBJ1-5; the match to TRBD1 covers 7 bases. Germline CDR1 reads MDHEN; CDR2 reads SYDVKM. The CDR3 has 15 amino acids. Unmatched junction bases numbered 6, after V lost 3 bases and J lost 4 bases. CDR3 protein: CASSLATGKNQPQHF. In DNA form, the CDR3 reads TGTGCCAGCAGTTTGGCGACAGGGAAGAATCAGCCCCAGCATTTT.

This chain links TRBV13 with TRBJ2-1, with 7 bases fitting TRBD1. The germline V gene has CDR1 PRHDT and CDR2 FYEKMQ (reference sequence). CDR3 length equals 11 residues. V lost 6 bases, J lost 9 bases, and 2 bases stayed unmatched. CDR3 sequence (DNA): TGTGCCAGCAGTTCAGGGGGTGAGCAGTTCTTC. As protein: CASSSGGEQFF.

The chain employs TRBV29-1 and TRBJ2-1, with D tentatively TRBD2 (6 bases). Germline CDR1 SQVTM, CDR2 ANQGSEA. V was pared by 7 bases and J by 5 bases, with 15 bases between. This CDR3 is built from 13 residues. The CDR3 spells CSARDSLDNEQFF. In nucleotides, the CDR3 is TGCAGCGCCCGGGACTCCCTGGACAATGAGCAGTTCTTC.

This sequence joins TRBV19 and TRBJ2-1, with 7 bases fitting TRBD1. The V and J ends lost 6 bases and 5 bases, in that order; junction bases with no gene match: 1. The length of the CDR3 is 12 residues. Germline CDR1 is LNHDA and CDR2 is SQIVND (reference sequence). The CDR3 region has the DNA TGTGCCAGTAGGGGACAGCACAATGAGCAGTTCTTC. Its protein product is CASRGQHNEQFF. The full variable domain, rest sourced from reference TRBV19 and TRBJ2-1, is DGGITQSPKYLFRKEGQNVTLSCEQNLNHDAMYWYRQDPGQGLRLIYYSQIVNDFQKGDIAEGYSVSREKKESFPLTVTSAQKNPTAFYLCASRGQHNEQFFGPGTRLTVL.

The chain couples TRBV6-5 to TRBJ1-3, with D uncertain. Germline V CDR1 and CDR2: MNHEY, SVGAGI. This CDR3 region has 15 residues. V was cut by 4 bases and J by 0 bases, with 10 bases left in between. The DNA for the CDR3 is TGTGCCAGCAGTTCCGAGATCCCCTCTGGAAACACCATATATTTT. This sequence encodes CASSSEIPSGNTIYF.

V gene TRBV5-5 combines with J gene TRBJ2-7; possible D gene TRBD1, 5 bases. Trimming shortened V by 7 bases and J by 0 bases, and 8 bases separated the two germline ends. This CDR3 has 12 residues. Germline V gene lookup returns CDR1 SGHKS and CDR2 YYEKEE (reference sequence). CDR3 amino acids: CASGDSSYEQYF. In nucleotides, the CDR3 is TGTGCCAGCGGTGACAGCTCCTACGAGCAGTACTTC.

This rearrangement joins TRBV4-2 to TRBJ1-2, with a weak D call TRBD1 (6 bases). This CDR3 has 14 residues. The V and J ends lost 1 base and 8 bases respectively, with 14 bases between them. Germline V gives CDR1 LGHNA, CDR2 YNFKEQ. The chain's CDR3 is CASSQVEQGEGYTF. For the CDR3, the DNA is TGTGCCAGCAGCCAAGTCGAACAGGGCGAAGGCTACACCTTC.

The chain employs TRBV7-9 and TRBJ1-3, with D uncertain. Germline assignment: CDR1 SEHNR and CDR2 FQNEAQ (reference sequence). V was clipped by 5 bases and J by 3 bases, with 11 bases between them. CDR3 size: 14 residues. CDR3 nucleotides: TGTGCCAGCAGCCCTAGCGCGCTTGGAAACACCATATATTTT. It specifies CASSPSALGNTIYF.

The rearrangement joins TRBV7-9 to TRBJ1-5; TRBD1 is a possible D gene (5 bases). This CDR3 contains 13 residues. From germline, CDR1 is SEHNR and CDR2 FQNEAQ (reference sequence). V gave up 8 bases and J gave up 2 bases, with 10 bases separating them. The CDR3 DNA sequence: TGTGCCAGCGCGCGGGACGGCAATCAGCCCCAGCATTTT. Its translation: CASARDGNQPQHF.

This rearrangement joins TRBV5-1 to TRBJ1-4; no reliable D call. Per the germline V gene, CDR1 is SGHRS and CDR2 is YFSETQ. The CDR3 spans 17 residues. V was shortened by 0 bases and J by 1 base, with 13 bases between the two germline ends. The CDR3 protein is CASSLGPPSETNEKLFF. As DNA, the CDR3 is TGCGCCAGCAGCTTGGGACCACCTAGTGAAACTAATGAAAAACTGTTTTTT.

The chain uses TRBV11-3 and TRBJ2-3, with D possibly matching TRBD1 (5 bases). This CDR3 spans 14 amino acids. Germline-derived CDR1 and CDR2 are SGHNT and YENEEA. Between the trimmed V and J ends, which lost 1 base and 5 bases, there was a span of 10 bases. In nucleotides, the CDR3 is TGTGCCAGCAGCTTAGGGGCCAGGGAAGATACGCAGTATTTT. It codes for CASSLGAREDTQYF. Based on the CDR3 plus reference TRBV11-3 and TRBJ2-3, the full variable domain is EAGVVQSPRYKIIEKKQPVAFWCNPISGHNTLYWYLQNLGQGPELLIRYENEEAVDDSQLPKDRFSAERLKGVDSTLKIQPAELGDSAVYLCASSLGAREDTQYFGPGTRLTVL.

The chain couples TRBV7-2 to TRBJ2-7, with 7 bases aligning to TRBD1. V dropped 5 bases and J dropped 2; count of bases not matched to a gene: 6. The CDR3 runs to 14 residues. CDR1 is SGHTA and CDR2 is FQGNSA in the germline V gene. CDR3: CASSTRQGPYEQYF. Here the CDR3 DNA reads TGTGCCAGCAGCACGCGACAGGGCCCCTACGAGCAGTACTTC.

Written as DNA, the CDR3 is TGTGCCAGCAGCTTAGGCGTGGGGAACAGGGTGGTCAATGAGCAGTTCTTC. It yields the protein CASSLGVGNRVVNEQFF. The V gene is TRBV13, the J gene TRBJ2-1; D possibly corresponds to TRBD1 (6 bases). V was pared by 0 bases and J by 6 bases, with 18 bases between. Germline V CDR1 and CDR2: PRHDT, FYEKMQ (reference sequence). This CDR3 region has 17 residues.

Here the CDR3 reads CASSFFGSSSYEQYF. CDR3 bases: TGTGCCAGTAGTTTCTTCGGGTCGAGCTCCTACGAGCAGTACTTC. The chain couples TRBV19 to TRBJ2-7; D ambiguous. The CDR3 extends over 15 amino acids. V was cut by 5 bases and J by 0 bases, with 14 bases left in between. Germline lookup yields CDR1 LNHDA and CDR2 SQIVND (reference sequence).

This clone is a singleton in its sample. The chain uses TRBV2 and TRBJ2-1; 9 bases are a match to TRBD2. J was trimmed by 0 bases and V by 3 bases; bases with no gene match: 3. In germline, CDR1 is SNHLY, CDR2 FYNNEI. The CDR3 spans 16 residues. CDR3 loop: CASSERGGSSYNEQFF. Written as DNA, the CDR3 is TGTGCCAGCAGTGAGCGGGGGGGGAGCTCCTACAATGAGCAGTTCTTC.

The rearrangement links TRBV29-1 to TRBJ2-3, with 11 bases that match TRBD2. The CDR3 consists of 14 residues. V lost 6 bases and J lost 3; bases outside the gene matches: 5. Looked up from germline, CDR1 is SQVTM and CDR2 is ANQGSEA. CDR3 amino acids: CSVALAGGTDTQYF. CDR3 bases: TGCAGCGTCGCCCTAGCGGGGGGTACAGATACGCAGTATTTT.

V usage is TRBV7-9 and J usage is TRBJ1-2; 7 positions agree with TRBD1. The CDR3 totals 17 residues. CDR1 is SEHNR, CDR2 FQNEAQ, per germline (reference sequence). V gave up 5 bases and J gave up 4 bases; unmatched junction bases: 16. CDR3 protein: CASSRPTRDRAIYGYTF. The CDR3 coding sequence is TGTGCCAGCAGCCGCCCAACCCGAGACAGGGCCATCTATGGCTACACCTTC.

The chain carries TRBV20-1 and TRBJ2-7; the D gene is possibly TRBD1 (5 bases). V was trimmed by 6 bases and J by 5 bases, leaving 11 bases between them. Germline V lookup: CDR1 DFQATT, CDR2 SNEGSKA (reference sequence). The CDR3 is 11 amino acids. The CDR3 region has the DNA TGCAGTGCGTCTGACAGCCACGAGCAGTACTTC. This translates into CSASDSHEQYF.

J is TRBJ2-7 and V is TRBV3-1 (or the pseudogene TRBV3-2), with a tentative D call TRBD1 (6 bases). CDR1 is LGHDT, CDR2 YNNKEL, per germline (reference sequence). Trimming took 0 bases from V and 2 from J, leaving 11 bases between them. The CDR3 covers 15 residues. As DNA, the CDR3 is TGTGCCAGCAGCCAAGAACCTTCAGGGGCCTACGAGCAGTACTTC. This translates into CASSQEPSGAYEQYF.

CDR3 protein: CASSDGLVPYNEQFF. DNA of the CDR3: TGTGCCAGCAGTGACGGACTAGTACCCTACAATGAGCAGTTCTTC. The chain couples TRBV6-1 to TRBJ2-1, with 7 nucleotides matching TRBD2. The ends lost 3 bases at V and 2 bases at J; junction bases unmatched: 4. The CDR3 is 15 residues long. CDR1 is MNHNS, CDR2 SASEGT, per germline.

The chain recombines TRBV7-2 with TRBJ2-5, with TRBD1 matching 7 bases. The V segment lost 1 base and the J segment 0 bases; nucleotides outside the gene matches: 2. This CDR3 is 15 amino acids long. CDR1 and CDR2 from the germline V gene are SGHTA and FQGNSA. CDR3 amino acids: CASSLETGYQETQYF. The CDR3 DNA follows: TGTGCCAGCAGCTTAGAGACAGGGTACCAAGAGACCCAGTACTTC.

The J gene is TRBJ2-7, the V gene TRBV5-1; tentatively, D is TRBD1 (6 bases). This CDR3 has 13 amino acids. Germline CDR1 is SGHRS and CDR2 is YFSETQ. Trimming cost V 3 bases and J 6 bases, with 13 bases left between them. The CDR3 DNA sequence: TGCGCCAGCAGCTGGGACATAGTTGCCGAGCAGTACTTC. This gives the protein CASSWDIVAEQYF.

The chain uses TRBV28 and TRBJ1-1; TRBD1 is a possible D gene (5 bases). CDR3 length equals 13 residues. Germline V CDR1 and CDR2: MDHEN, SYDVKM. V was pared by 6 bases and J by 4 bases, with 12 bases between. In nucleotides, the CDR3 is TGTGCCAGCAGCGAGCTCGGGGGCACTGAAGCTTTCTTT. Its translation: CASSELGGTEAFF.